The clone carrying this T cell receptor (beta chain) was seen only once. The antigen is unknown. Data came from immunoSEQ multiplex PCR; TCRdb stores just in-frame clones and leaves some out. The sample lists 55,000 to 65,000 clones, approximately 80% seen once, with roughly 3.5% in the top ten. Germline lookup yields CDR1 LGHNA and CDR2 YSLEER. CDR3 length: 13 amino acids. The V end was cut by 0 bases, the J end by 6 bases, with 7 bases between. The data belong to a study of T cell responses to AZD1222 COVID-19 vaccine. Findings and caveats of the study: The donor cohort was predominantly white British with a female majority, and clonal diversity may have been underestimated. Spike-specific TCR breadth and depth were elevated following two AZD1222 doses.

This chain connects TRBV4-3 to TRBJ2-3; D gene uncertain. This specimen consisted of peripheral blood, obtained 28 days after the second AZD1222 dose. The receptor comes from an adult who received the AZD1222 COVID-19 vaccine. CDR3 in DNA: TGCGCCAGCAGCCAAGAAGCGTGGGATACGCAGTATTTT. Encoded protein: CASSQEAWDTQYF.